This T cell receptor beta chain derives from a study of T-cell reconstitution after alpha-beta-depleted transplantation in children. This clonotype came up many times. Its target is not known. Unique molecular identifiers were used to barcode this TCRbeta library. TCRdb fed the PCR reads into MiXCR, producing one record per CDR3 protein. Of roughly 200,000 distinct CDR3 sequences in the sample, about 11% were seen once. The study, taken as a whole, reports: Elevated TCRbeta diversity at day 60 was traced, in some patients, to surviving recipient T cells and thymic progenitors. After one year, T-cell counts and TCRbeta diversity mostly came from new T cells. Expanded clones from the graft, numbering several hundred, reportedly supplied alpha-beta T cells about two months after transplant.

V dropped 5 bases and J dropped 1; count of bases not matched to a gene: 7. This CDR3 has 17 residues. Sequencing used PBMCs, obtained before TCRalphabeta/CD19-depleted stem cell transplant. This sequence was found in a child under three years old with acute myeloid leukemia, due to receive a stem cell transplant. This sequence joins TRBV12-3 or TRBV12-4 and TRBJ1-5, with TRBD1 matching over 11 bases. The chain's CDR3 is CASSPNWDRGSNQPQHF. The CDR3 coding sequence is TGTGCCAGCAGTCCCAATTGGGACAGGGGGAGCAATCAGCCCCAGCATTTT.